This TCR beta chain derives from a study of molecular identifiers for immune sequencing clone quantification. Study at large: The replicates split RNA from around 18,000 or 91,000 naive CD8 cells five ways and sequenced four.

Libraries of bulk TCR were made by previously described methods (with listed TCR primers). TCRdb re-called the PCR reads through MiXCR, storing one row per CDR3 protein. Seen here are over 600,000 distinct CDR3 sequences, nearly 20% observed once, and the top ten hold roughly 0.83%. The germline V gene encodes CDR1 PRHDT and CDR2 FYEKMQ (reference sequence). This CDR3 is built from 14 residues. Trimming stripped 5 bases from V and 6 bases from J, with 16 bases between. This clonotype was counted many times. This clonotype was sampled from a human donor in good health. Some libraries in this study had Jurkat cell RNA spiked in. The chain links TRBV13 to TRBJ1-2, with a possible D match to TRBD1 (5 bases). Sequences were obtained from naive CD8+ T cells from blood, with Jurkat cell RNA spiked in. As for subset: FACS-sorted CD8+CD4-CCR7+CD45RA+ naive T cells. CDR3 sequence (DNA): TGTGCCAGCAGCGCAGGGACCGCCAGTGATGGCTACACCTTC. Amino acids: CASSAGTASDGYTF.